The 28 T cell receptor beta chains listed next were all sequenced from one sample in a study of T cell responses to AZD1222 COVID-19 vaccine. Generated by immunoSEQ multiplex PCR, the TCRdb table keeps only in-frame clones and is missing some. The table has about 120,000 clones, 85% to 90% seen once. The starting material was peripheral blood, obtained on day 0 of AZD1222 vaccination. All receptors derive from an adult in good health.

The CDR3 sequence is CASSLYRRIGEKLFF. The CDR3 DNA sequence: TGTGCCAGTAGTTTATACAGGCGGATTGGTGAAAAACTGTTTTTT. The chain carries TRBV19 and TRBJ1-4; D perhaps matches TRBD1 (5 bases). The CDR3 totals 15 residues. V was shortened by 5 bases and J by 7 bases, with 17 bases between the two germline ends. Per germline, CDR1 LNHDA and CDR2 SQIVND (reference sequence).

CDR3 bases: TGTGCCAGCGCCAGTTGGGGGAACACTGAAGCTTTCTTT. Encoded protein: CASASWGNTEAFF. The rearrangement joins TRBV28 to TRBJ1-1; unclear D gene. V was shortened by 8 bases and J by 1 base, with 11 bases between the two germline ends. Per the germline V gene, CDR1 is MDHEN and CDR2 is SYDVKM. CDR3 size: 13 residues.

V is TRBV27 and J is TRBJ2-6; TRBD1 is a possible D gene (5 bases). V was shortened by 4 bases and J by 0 bases, with 13 bases between the two germline ends. Looked up from germline, CDR1 is MNHEY and CDR2 is SMNVEV (reference sequence). The CDR3 loop spans 17 amino acids. CDR3 in amino acids: CASSSSTASSGANVLTF. The CDR3 DNA sequence: TGTGCCAGCAGTTCGTCGACAGCTTCCTCTGGGGCCAACGTCCTGACTTTC.

This chain connects TRBV24-1 to TRBJ2-7; 7 nucleotides match TRBD2. Trimming at V came to 4 bases and at J to 3 bases, leaving 14 bases not matched to a gene. CDR1 and CDR2 from the germline V gene are KGHDR and SFDVKD. The CDR3 is made up of 17 amino acids. The DNA for the CDR3 is TGTGCCACCAGTGAGGGAGGCGGGAGTGGTCCCCTCTACGAGCAGTACTTC. Its protein product is CATSEGGGSGPLYEQYF.

The rearrangement links TRBV27 to TRBJ1-6; D gene unclear. V was trimmed by 0 bases and J by 1 base, leaving 10 bases between them. Germline CDR1 MNHEY, CDR2 SMNVEV (reference sequence). The CDR3 covers 17 residues. CDR3 nucleotides: TGTGCCAGCAGTTTATCAGGCCTCAGGTCCTATAATTCACCCCTCCACTTT. This sequence encodes CASSLSGLRSYNSPLHF.

This chain links TRBV11-2 with TRBJ2-1; 11 bases align to TRBD2. Per the germline V gene, CDR1 is SGHAT and CDR2 is FQNNGV. The CDR3 loop spans 19 amino acids. Unmatched junction bases numbered 8, after V lost 1 base and J lost 0 bases. CDR3 in DNA: TGTGCCAGCAGCTTAGTCGGACTAGCGGGCACTAGCTCCTACAATGAGCAGTTCTTC. It translates to CASSLVGLAGTSSYNEQFF.

This chain connects TRBV18 to TRBJ1-4, with D maybe TRBD1 (5 bases). The CDR3 sequence is 15 residues long. Germline V CDR1 and CDR2: KGHSH, LQKENI. V lost 3 bases, J lost 7 bases, and 15 bases lay in between. The CDR3 reads CASSPDLGRIEKLFF. CDR3 bases: TGTGCCAGCTCACCGGACTTGGGGCGCATTGAAAAACTGTTTTTT.

The gene calls are TRBV15 and TRBJ1-6; maybe TRBD1 (6 bases). CDR1 is LNHNV, CDR2 YYDKDF, per germline (reference sequence). The CDR3 contains 18 residues. Trimming stripped 3 bases from V and 0 bases from J, with 15 bases between. This CDR3 is CATSSLGQRSSYNSPLHF. The DNA of the CDR3 is TGTGCCACCAGCAGCCTAGGACAGCGAAGCTCCTATAATTCACCCCTCCACTTT.

This clone was counted a single time. This rearrangement joins TRBV28 to TRBJ1-3, with D possibly TRBD1 on 6 matching bases. The CDR3 extends over 14 amino acids. CDR1 and CDR2 from the germline V gene are MDHEN and SYDVKM. Trimming removed 10 bases from V and 0 bases from J, with 13 bases in between. The CDR3 DNA follows: TGTGCCACATCCAGGGGAGGCTCTGGAAACACCATATATTTT. Its protein is CATSRGGSGNTIYF.

This chain joins TRBV4-2 and TRBJ1-6; D gene uncertain. Germline CDR1 and CDR2: LGHNA and YNFKEQ. V lost 0 bases and J 14 bases, leaving 17 bases between the germline ends. The length of the CDR3 is 15 residues. The CDR3 sequence is CASSQDESLGLTLHF. Here the CDR3 DNA reads TGTGCCAGCAGCCAAGATGAATCTTTAGGGTTAACCCTCCACTTT.

The J gene is TRBJ1-5, the V gene TRBV6-2 or TRBV6-3; D remains ambiguous. This CDR3 spans 14 amino acids. The germline V and J ends were trimmed by 6 bases and 3 bases, with 12 bases remaining between them. CDR1 and CDR2 (germline): MNHEY, SVGEGT. In DNA, the CDR3 is TGTGCCAGCAGCCCCCGGTGGGACAATCAGCCCCAGCATTTT. Amino acid sequence: CASSPRWDNQPQHF.

The CDR3 protein is CASAALSPNYGYTF. The DNA of the CDR3 is TGTGCCAGCGCCGCTCTGTCCCCTAACTATGGCTACACCTTC. This chain connects TRBV10-3 to TRBJ1-2; no definite D call. CDR1 ENHRY and CDR2 SYGVKD come from the germline V gene. This CDR3 is built from 14 residues. Trimming removed 10 bases at V and 0 bases at J, with 15 bases between.

The gene calls are TRBV28 and TRBJ1-1, with TRBD1 matching 9 bases. V was pared by 8 bases and J by 3 bases, with 10 bases of the junction left unmatched. This CDR3 is 15 amino acids long. From germline, CDR1 is MDHEN and CDR2 SYDVKM. The CDR3 DNA reads TGTGCCAGCCACACCTACAGGGGGCAGGACACTGAAGCTTTCTTT. Amino acid sequence: CASHTYRGQDTEAFF.

The chain links TRBV5-1 to TRBJ1-1; D is ambiguous. Trimming cost V 4 bases and J 0 bases, with 16 bases left between them. CDR1 and CDR2 (germline): SGHRS, YFSETQ. The CDR3 totals 16 residues. CDR3 DNA: TGCGCCAGCAGCCCGAGGGAGGGCCTCATGAACACTGAAGCTTTCTTT. As protein: CASSPREGLMNTEAFF.

The chain uses TRBV4-1 and TRBJ2-5, with D possibly matching TRBD2 (5 bases). CDR1 MGHRA and CDR2 YSYEKL come from the germline V gene. The CDR3 consists of 15 residues. With 4 bases removed from V and 1 base from J, the gap between germline ends came to 13 bases. CDR3 nucleotide sequence: TGCGCCAGCAGCCTCTCTGGAGGAGTCCAAGAGACCCAGTACTTC. It translates to CASSLSGGVQETQYF.

This chain connects TRBV3-1 (or the pseudogene TRBV3-2) to TRBJ2-3; 9 bases are a match to TRBD1. The CDR3 is 16 amino acids. The V and J ends lost 4 bases and 10 bases, in that order; junction bases with no gene match: 15. Germline lookup yields CDR1 LGHDT and CDR2 YNNKEL (reference sequence). CDR3 nucleotide sequence: TGTGCCAGCAGCCCTCCGGGACAGGGCCAGGGGGAAGCGCAGTATTTT. Its protein is CASSPPGQGQGEAQYF.

The chain recombines TRBV5-4 with TRBJ2-1, with 7 nucleotides matching TRBD1. Germline V gene sequence: CDR1 SGHNT, CDR2 YYREEE (reference sequence). This CDR3 region has 16 residues. V was clipped by 0 bases and J by 3 bases; unmatched bases: 6. CDR3 coding DNA: TGTGCCAGCAGCTTGGCCGGACAGGCCTACTACAATGAGCAGTTCTTC. Translation gives CASSLAGQAYYNEQFF. Based on the CDR3 plus reference TRBV5-4 and TRBJ2-1, the full variable domain is ETGVTQSPTHLIKTRGQQVTLRCSSQSGHNTVSWYQQALGQGPQFIFQYYREEENGRGNFPPRFSGLQFPNYSSELNVNALELDDSALYLCASSLAGQAYYNEQFFGPGTRLTVL.

With respect to this clone: Other DNA sequences within the sample encode an identical CDR3. This rearrangement joins TRBV9 to TRBJ2-7; 11 bases line up with TRBD1. This CDR3 spans 14 amino acids. V was clipped by 4 bases and J by 2 bases; unmatched bases: 2. Germline CDR1 and CDR2: SGDLS and YYNGEE. CDR3 in amino acids: CASSPGQGAYEQYF. The CDR3 bases are TGTGCCAGCAGCCCGGGACAGGGGGCCTACGAGCAGTACTTC. Supplemented by reference TRBV9 and TRBJ2-7, the full variable domain reads DSGVTQTPKHLITATGQRVTLRCSPRSGDLSVYWYQQSLDQGLQFLIQYYNGEERAKGNILERFSAQQFPDLHSELNLSSLELGDSALYFCASSPGQGAYEQYFGPGTRLTVT.

The genes are TRBV18 and TRBJ2-6; D gene uncertain. The V gene's germline CDR1 is KGHSH and CDR2 LQKENI. The V end was cut by 2 bases, the J end by 2 bases, with 4 bases between. The CDR3 loop spans 14 amino acids. The CDR3 region has the DNA TGTGCCAGCTCACCAGGGACTGGGGCCAACGTCCTGACTTTC. It translates to CASSPGTGANVLTF.

V gene TRBV5-4 combines with J gene TRBJ1-2; TRBD1 aligns across 9 bases. Trimming took 3 bases from V and 8 from J; bases not matched to a gene: 8. The CDR3 is 14 amino acids. Germline assignment: CDR1 SGHNT and CDR2 YYREEE (reference sequence). CDR3: CASSSGGDRAGYTF. CDR3 nucleotides: TGTGCCAGCAGCTCGGGAGGGGACAGGGCCGGCTACACCTTC. Using reference TRBV5-4 and TRBJ1-2 for the parts outside the CDR3, the full variable domain is ETGVTQSPTHLIKTRGQQVTLRCSSQSGHNTVSWYQQALGQGPQFIFQYYREEENGRGNFPPRFSGLQFPNYSSELNVNALELDDSALYLCASSSGGDRAGYTFGSGTRLTVV.

The chain couples TRBV6-5 to TRBJ1-1; no clear D gene. V was clipped by 7 bases and J by 7 bases, with 19 bases between them. The length of the CDR3 is 14 residues. Per the germline V gene, CDR1 is MNHEY and CDR2 is SVGAGI. The CDR3 here is CASIPPGKRGEAFF. In DNA form, the CDR3 reads TGTGCCAGCATCCCGCCCGGGAAACGGGGTGAAGCTTTCTTT.

The CDR3 loop reads CASSVDPSAGKHGNTIYF. DNA for the CDR3: TGTGCCAGCAGCGTAGATCCCTCGGCAGGGAAACATGGAAACACCATATATTTT. The rearrangement joins TRBV9 to TRBJ1-3; D is perhaps TRBD1 (5 bases). The V gene's germline CDR1 is SGDLS and CDR2 YYNGEE. CDR3 length: 18 residues. V was clipped by 0 bases and J by 3 bases, with 19 bases between them.

The J gene is TRBJ1-5, the V gene TRBV13; 7 positions agree with TRBD1. J was trimmed by 0 bases and V by 3 bases; bases with no gene match: 14. The CDR3 has 19 amino acids. The V gene's germline CDR1 is PRHDT and CDR2 FYEKMQ (reference sequence). CDR3 protein: CASSFRGGGAEPSNQPQHF. CDR3 coding DNA: TGTGCCAGCAGCTTCAGGGGAGGGGGCGCGGAACCTAGCAATCAGCCCCAGCATTTT.

The chain is built from TRBV5-1 and TRBJ1-2; D is ambiguous. CDR3 size: 14 residues. Trimming shortened V by 0 bases and J by 6 bases, and 12 bases separated the two germline ends. Per the germline V gene, CDR1 is SGHRS and CDR2 is YFSETQ. The CDR3 reads CASSLARTENGYTF. CDR3 coding DNA: TGCGCCAGCAGCTTGGCGAGGACCGAGAATGGCTACACCTTC.

The chain links TRBV7-2 to TRBJ1-4; 8 nucleotides match TRBD1. The V and J ends lost 5 bases and 7 bases, in that order; junction bases with no gene match: 6. The CDR3 extends over 14 amino acids. CDR1 is SGHTA, CDR2 FQGNSA, per germline. This chain's CDR3 is CASSPTGEGEKLFF. DNA of the CDR3: TGTGCCAGCAGCCCGACAGGGGAGGGTGAAAAACTGTTTTTT.

The chain combines TRBV19 with TRBJ1-2; D not resolved. Trimming pared 3 bases from V and 2 bases from J, leaving 16 bases between. The germline V gene encodes CDR1 LNHDA and CDR2 SQIVND (reference sequence). The CDR3 loop spans 16 amino acids. The CDR3 loop reads CASSIIGTGSNYGYTF. CDR3 DNA sequence: TGTGCCAGTAGTATCATCGGTACCGGCTCCAACTATGGCTACACCTTC. Full variable domain (remainder filled in from reference TRBV19 and TRBJ1-2): DGGITQSPKYLFRKEGQNVTLSCEQNLNHDAMYWYRQDPGQGLRLIYYSQIVNDFQKGDIAEGYSVSREKKESFPLTVTSAQKNPTAFYLCASSIIGTGSNYGYTFGSGTRLTVV.

The gene calls are TRBV7-9 and TRBJ1-1; D is undetermined. From germline, CDR1 is SEHNR and CDR2 FQNEAQ (reference sequence). The V and J ends lost 0 bases and 11 bases respectively, with 13 bases between them. This CDR3 region has 13 residues. CDR3 sequence (DNA): TGTGCCAGCAGCTTAGCTCTGTCGGGATACGCTTTCTTT. It is translated as CASSLALSGYAFF.

The chain couples TRBV24-1 to TRBJ2-1; the D gene is possibly TRBD1 (5 bases). The ends were cut back, 4 bases at V and 3 bases at J, with 9 bases in the middle. Germline lookup yields CDR1 KGHDR and CDR2 SFDVKD. This CDR3 is 14 amino acids long. The CDR3 DNA reads as TGTGCCACCAGTGAGAGTAGGGGCTACAATGAGCAGTTCTTC. Amino acid sequence: CATSESRGYNEQFF.